A single sample is the source of the 32 T cell receptor beta chains below, sequenced in a study of shared clonotypes between healthy human individuals. TCRdb's table, derived via immunoSEQ multiplex PCR, lists solely in-frame clones and lacks some. There are about 2,100,000 clones in the sample; roughly 91% occur only once, and more than 1.5% lies in the top ten. Naive CD8 cells comprised CD45RO-negative, CCR7-positively selected cells, excluding terminally differentiated effector memory CD45RA+ cells. The sample was naive CD8+ T cells from PBMCs. These receptors all come from a man between 18 and 29 years old in good health. Some clones in this sample may be carry-over from other donors' samples.

The chain links TRBV6-5 to TRBJ2-4; D is possibly TRBD1 or TRBD2 (5 bases each). V dropped 5 bases and J dropped 3 bases, with 14 bases sitting between them. CDR1 is MNHEY, CDR2 SVGAGI, per germline. The CDR3 is made up of 15 amino acids. Written as DNA, the CDR3 is TGTGCCAGCAGTCCTTCCTGGGACGGCAAAAACATTCAGTACTTC. This encodes CASSPSWDGKNIQYF.

For the CDR3, the DNA is TGTGCCAGCAGTTATGGCCAGGGTGTCTACGAGCAGTACTTC. Encoded protein: CASSYGQGVYEQYF. This sequence joins TRBV28 and TRBJ2-7, with a possible D match to TRBD1 (5 bases). The CDR3 length is 14 residues. Germline values: CDR1 MDHEN, CDR2 SYDVKM. V was pared by 4 bases and J by 3 bases, with 13 bases between.

This rearrangement joins TRBV7-9 to TRBJ2-5, with D unclear. CDR3 length: 16 residues. Trimming removed 0 bases at V and 3 bases at J, with 14 bases between. Germline V gives CDR1 SEHNR, CDR2 FQNEAQ (reference sequence). The CDR3 nucleotides are TGTGCCAGCAGCTTAGCGCCAGCAGTGCTAAAAGAGACCCAGTACTTC. Protein sequence: CASSLAPAVLKETQYF.

The chain links TRBV7-9 to TRBJ1-3, with TRBD1 as a possible D gene (5 bases). The CDR3 extends over 14 amino acids. V was pared by 6 bases and J by 4 bases, with 13 bases between. From germline, CDR1 is SEHNR and CDR2 FQNEAQ (reference sequence). The DNA of the CDR3 is TGTGCCAGCAGTGGGGGACGCAACGGAAACACCATATATTTT. Translating gives CASSGGRNGNTIYF.

The chain uses TRBV4-1 and TRBJ2-1; unclear D gene. V was clipped by 0 bases and J by 5 bases, with 8 bases between them. Germline V CDR1 and CDR2: MGHRA, YSYEKL. This CDR3 is built from 14 residues. The CDR3 bases are TGCGCCAGCAGCCAAGATCCACGGAACAATGAGCAGTTCTTC. Translated, it gives CASSQDPRNNEQFF.

The V and J genes are TRBV9 and TRBJ2-1; D is possibly TRBD2 (7 bases). CDR1 SGDLS and CDR2 YYNGEE come from the germline V gene. The CDR3 covers 14 residues. V was clipped by 1 base and J by 7 bases, with 12 bases between them. The CDR3 nucleotides are TGTGCCAGCAGCGTATTTGGGGGGGCTAATGAGCAGTTCTTC. Amino acids: CASSVFGGANEQFF.

V is TRBV19 and J is TRBJ1-1; a weak D match, TRBD1 (6 bases). The V gene lost 5 bases and the J gene lost 3 bases, with 13 bases spanning the gap. Per the germline V gene, CDR1 is LNHDA and CDR2 is SQIVND (reference sequence). CDR3 size: 14 residues. CDR3 DNA sequence: TGTGCCAGTAGTCCGGACAGTTATGACACTGAAGCTTTCTTT. This sequence encodes CASSPDSYDTEAFF. Looking up the rest from reference TRBV19 and TRBJ1-1 gives the full variable domain: DGGITQSPKYLFRKEGQNVTLSCEQNLNHDAMYWYRQDPGQGLRLIYYSQIVNDFQKGDIAEGYSVSREKKESFPLTVTSAQKNPTAFYLCASSPDSYDTEAFFGQGTRLTVV.

On this clone itself: A read error may be the cause here, since a much bigger clone is one base away. In the same sample, other DNA sequences code for this CDR3. The genes are TRBV11-2 and TRBJ2-1, with D uncertain. The germline CDR1 and CDR2 sequences are SGHAT and FQNNGV. This CDR3 comprises 10 residues. Deletions cut 3 bases from V and 7 bases from J, with 1 base between. This chain's CDR3 is CASSLNEQFF. The CDR3 DNA is TGTGCCAGCAGCTTGAATGAGCAGTTCTTC.

This chain uses TRBV11-2 with TRBJ2-3, with 10 bases fitting TRBD2. Germline values: CDR1 SGHAT, CDR2 FQNNGV. The CDR3 extends over 16 amino acids. Trimming took 5 bases from V and 0 from J; bases not matched to a gene: 5. The CDR3 nucleotides read TGTGCCAGCAGCCCTTGGACTAGCGGTAGCACAGATACGCAGTATTTT. Translated: CASSPWTSGSTDTQYF.

The chain carries TRBV27 and TRBJ2-3; 11 nucleotides agree with TRBD2. V lost 5 bases and J lost 1; bases outside the gene matches: 14. CDR1 and CDR2 from the germline V gene are MNHEY and SMNVEV (reference sequence). This CDR3 has 19 residues. CDR3: CASSLIAGGPGLGTDTQYF. The CDR3 nucleotides are TGTGCCAGCAGTCTTATAGCGGGAGGGCCTGGACTTGGCACAGATACGCAGTATTTT.

The chain combines TRBV4-1 with TRBJ1-4; D remains ambiguous. Germline-derived CDR1 and CDR2 are MGHRA and YSYEKL. The CDR3 has 15 residues. V was trimmed by 4 bases and J by 6 bases, leaving 15 bases between them. The CDR3 nucleotides read TGCGCCAGCAGCCCCGTAACCATTGATCATGAAAAACTGTTTTTT. Its protein product is CASSPVTIDHEKLFF.

The CDR3 here is CASSPQAALTGELFF. Here the CDR3 DNA reads TGTGCCAGCAGCCCTCAGGCCGCCCTTACCGGGGAGCTGTTTTTT. This rearrangement joins TRBV14 to TRBJ2-2; D is unresolved. This CDR3 spans 15 amino acids. Trimming took off 4 bases at V and 5 bases at J, with 14 bases between the two ends. From germline, CDR1 is SGHDN and CDR2 FVKESK.

The chain joins TRBV27 to TRBJ1-5, with D possibly matching TRBD1 (5 bases). Germline V gene lookup returns CDR1 MNHEY and CDR2 SMNVEV (reference sequence). Trimming pared 2 bases from V and 8 bases from J, leaving 13 bases between. This CDR3 is 14 amino acids long. CDR3 bases: TGTGCCAGCAGTTTACGGGCAGGGAGCGAGCCCCAGCATTTT. Its protein is CASSLRAGSEPQHF.

The table lists this clone with a few counts. V gene TRBV4-1 combines with J gene TRBJ2-5; no clear D gene. The V end lost 1 base, the J end lost 5 bases, and 8 bases lay between the germline ends. CDR1 is MGHRA and CDR2 is YSYEKL in the germline V gene. The CDR3 sequence is 13 residues long. CDR3 sequence (DNA): TGCGCCAGCAGCCAAGTCCTTCGCGAGACCCAGTACTTC. Protein sequence: CASSQVLRETQYF.

V usage is TRBV19 and J usage is TRBJ1-1; D is uncertain. The CDR3 has 13 amino acids. Germline lookup yields CDR1 LNHDA and CDR2 SQIVND (reference sequence). V dropped 3 bases and J dropped 4 bases, with 9 bases sitting between them. The CDR3, as DNA: TGTGCCAGTAGTATCGGCAGACTCACTGAAGCTTTCTTT. Translated, it gives CASSIGRLTEAFF.

The chain links TRBV5-1 to TRBJ2-5; TRBD1 agrees at 7 bases. Trimming cost V 4 bases and J 2 bases; bases outside gene matches: 5. This CDR3 comprises 14 residues. Looked up from germline, CDR1 is SGHRS and CDR2 is YFSETQ. The CDR3 loop is CASSKGTAQETQYF. CDR3 sequence (DNA): TGCGCCAGCAGCAAAGGGACAGCACAAGAGACCCAGTACTTC.

J is TRBJ1-1 and V is TRBV13; tentative D call: TRBD1 (6 bases). The V gene's germline CDR1 is PRHDT and CDR2 FYEKMQ (reference sequence). The CDR3 length is 15 residues. Between the trimmed V and J ends, which lost 3 bases and 4 bases, there was a span of 15 bases. The CDR3 coding sequence is TGTGCCAGCAGCTTTAGAAGGACAGTCGGCACTGAAGCTTTCTTT. Translation gives CASSFRRTVGTEAFF.

The chain joins TRBV7-9 to TRBJ1-4, with 8 bases lining up with TRBD1. Looked up from germline, CDR1 is SEHNR and CDR2 is FQNEAQ (reference sequence). V lost 5 bases and J lost 7; bases outside the gene matches: 6. The CDR3 sequence is 14 residues long. CDR3 DNA: TGTGCCAGCAGCCACCGGGACAGGAGTGAAAAACTGTTTTTT. Translating it yields CASSHRDRSEKLFF.

The chain is built from TRBV6-1 and TRBJ2-3, with D unresolved. Germline CDR1 reads MNHNS; CDR2 reads SASEGT. V dropped 3 bases and J dropped 5 bases, with 6 bases sitting between them. The CDR3 loop spans 12 amino acids. CDR3 nucleotide sequence: TGTGCCAGCAGTGATTGGTTAGATACGCAGTATTTT. Its translation is CASSDWLDTQYF.

V usage is TRBV19 and J usage is TRBJ2-3; no definite D call. The CDR3 runs 14 residues. V dropped 1 base and J dropped 4 bases, with 9 bases sitting between them. CDR1 and CDR2 (germline): LNHDA, SQIVND (reference sequence). The CDR3 DNA reads TGTGCCAGTAGTATAGCGGGCTTAGCAGATACGCAGTATTTT. This encodes CASSIAGLADTQYF.

The CDR3 nucleotides are TGTGCCAGTCGCGCGCAACTCGGGGTTTGGAACACTGAAGCTTTCTTT. This sequence encodes CASRAQLGVWNTEAFF. The V and J genes are TRBV27 and TRBJ1-1; D call uncertain. V lost 9 bases, J lost 1 base, and 21 bases lay in between. CDR3 size: 16 residues. Per the germline V gene, CDR1 is MNHEY and CDR2 is SMNVEV (reference sequence).

This clone was counted a single time. The chain joins TRBV7-8 to TRBJ2-7, with 7 bases that match TRBD1. This CDR3 is 13 amino acids long. V shed 8 bases and J 5 bases; nucleotides not matched to a gene: 9. CDR1 and CDR2 (germline): SGHVS, FQNEAQ. DNA for the CDR3: TGTGCCAGCCTCGGGACAGTCATAAACGAGCAGTACTTC. This encodes CASLGTVINEQYF.

V is TRBV15 and J is TRBJ2-1; D could derive from TRBD1 or TRBD2 (5 bases each). The CDR3 runs 14 residues. V was trimmed by 0 bases and J by 9 bases, leaving 12 bases between them. The germline V gene has CDR1 LNHNV and CDR2 YYDKDF (reference sequence). CDR3 nucleotide sequence: TGTGCCACCAGCAGAGATCTCGGGGACGGTGAGCAGTTCTTC. Residues: CATSRDLGDGEQFF.

This chain links TRBV7-2 with TRBJ1-1; D might be TRBD1 (5 bases). CDR3 length equals 17 residues. CDR1 is SGHTA, CDR2 FQGNSA, per germline. V lost 1 base and J 0 bases, leaving 15 bases between the germline ends. CDR3 protein: CASSLEGRVGLNTEAFF. The CDR3 DNA sequence: TGTGCCAGCAGCTTAGAGGGGCGGGTGGGGTTGAACACTGAAGCTTTCTTT.

The rearrangement joins TRBV2 to TRBJ2-2, with D possibly being TRBD2 (5 bases). The CDR3 runs 12 residues. Trimming removed 8 bases from V and 6 bases from J, with 10 bases in between. The germline V gene has CDR1 SNHLY and CDR2 FYNNEI. In nucleotides, the CDR3 is TGTGCCAGCGGGAGTAGGTCCGGGGAGCTGTTTTTT. As protein: CASGSRSGELFF.

V usage is TRBV4-2 and J usage is TRBJ2-7; D might be TRBD1 (5 bases). The CDR3 covers 15 residues. V shed 0 bases and J shed 2 bases, with 11 bases lying between them. CDR1 and CDR2 from the germline V gene are LGHNA and YNFKEQ. The CDR3 is CASSQERTPAYEQYF. DNA for the CDR3: TGTGCCAGCAGCCAAGAAAGGACACCGGCCTACGAGCAGTACTTC.

The chain is built from TRBV7-2 and TRBJ2-7; TRBD1 agrees at 8 bases. The CDR3 contains 15 residues. In germline, CDR1 is SGHTA, CDR2 FQGNSA. V was pared by 4 bases and J by 0 bases, with 5 bases of the junction left unmatched. CDR3 protein: CASSSGTGFSYEQYF. CDR3 coding DNA: TGTGCCAGCAGCTCCGGGACAGGATTCTCCTACGAGCAGTACTTC.

In regard to this clone: Other nucleotide sequences in the sample specify the same CDR3. The rearrangement uses TRBV5-1 and TRBJ1-1; the D gene is possibly TRBD1 (6 bases). The V end lost 0 bases, the J end lost 2 bases, and 14 bases lay between the germline ends. This CDR3 is 16 amino acids long. Germline values: CDR1 SGHRS, CDR2 YFSETQ. The CDR3 bases are TGCGCCAGCAGCTTGGACCTCGGGGGCCTTAACACTGAAGCTTTCTTT. Its translation is CASSLDLGGLNTEAFF.

This rearrangement joins TRBV29-1 to TRBJ1-2; the D is unclear. CDR1 SQVTM and CDR2 ANQGSEA come from the germline V gene. CDR3 length equals 13 residues. V was trimmed by 7 bases and J by 8 bases, leaving 20 bases between them. This CDR3 is CSDLDPSSRGYTF. CDR3 sequence (DNA): TGCAGCGATTTAGACCCCTCGAGCCGCGGCTACACCTTC.

The genes are TRBV10-3 and TRBJ2-7; D could derive from TRBD1 or TRBD2 (5 bases each). CDR3 size: 15 residues. Between the trimmed V and J ends, which lost 7 bases and 2 bases, there was a span of 18 bases. CDR1 is ENHRY, CDR2 SYGVKD, per germline. DNA for the CDR3: TGTGCCATCACCGACGAGAAGGGGACCCCCTACGAGCAGTACTTC. Protein: CAITDEKGTPYEQYF.

The CDR3 loop is CATAERLGYGYTF. Here the CDR3 DNA reads TGTGCCACCGCGGAGCGGCTTGGCTATGGCTACACCTTC. The chain carries TRBV27 and TRBJ1-2; D gene unclear. Germline V gives CDR1 MNHEY, CDR2 SMNVEV (reference sequence). The ends were cut back, 10 bases at V and 4 bases at J, with 16 bases in the middle. The length of the CDR3 is 13 residues.

V usage is TRBV5-1 and J usage is TRBJ2-3; possible D gene TRBD2, 6 bases. This CDR3 has 16 residues. Germline V gives CDR1 SGHRS, CDR2 YFSETQ. Trimming left V 1 base short and J 2 bases short, with 14 bases between. The CDR3 spells CASSLKPRELTDTQYF. For the CDR3, the DNA is TGCGCCAGCAGCTTGAAGCCCCGGGAGCTCACAGATACGCAGTATTTT.